This T cell receptor (beta chain) is drawn from a study of T cell responses to AZD1222 COVID-19 vaccine. Sequencing was performed with immunoSEQ multiplex PCR; in TCRdb, only in-frame clones are kept and a portion is missing. The sample lists about 120,000 clones; around 89% were seen once. Losses at the gene ends were 1 base for V and 1 base for J; bases not matched to a gene: 15. CDR1 and CDR2 (germline): MGHRA, YSYEKL. The CDR3 spans 19 residues. To note about this clone: Antigen unknown.

Study-wide results and limits: Clonal diversity was possibly underestimated, and white British individuals and females predominated among donors. None of the repertoires were sampled until the peak T cell response had passed.

The clonotype comes from an adult who received the AZD1222 COVID-19 vaccine. Sequenced here: peripheral blood, sampled 28 days after the second AZD1222 dose. This chain uses TRBV4-1 with TRBJ2-7, with TRBD1 matching 8 bases. The CDR3 here is CASSQGGLPGGDRSYEQYF. CDR3 DNA sequence: TGCGCCAGCAGCCAAGGGGGACTTCCTGGAGGGGACAGGTCCTACGAGCAGTACTTC.